The 16 T cell receptor beta chains in this list originate from one sample, sequenced in a study of shared clonotypes between healthy human individuals. This table comes from immunoSEQ multiplex PCR, and its TCRdb copy is limited to in-frame clones, with some not included. Of hundreds of thousands of clones in the sample, roughly 97% were seen once. Sequencing used naive CD4+ T cells sorted from blood. The subset: CD45RA+ positively selected. The receptors derive from a woman aged 25 to 39 in good health.

The chain couples TRBV10-3 to TRBJ2-3; 7 positions agree with TRBD1. The V and J ends lost 6 bases and 6 bases, in that order; junction bases with no gene match: 21. Germline V gene sequence: CDR1 ENHRY, CDR2 SYGVKD. The CDR3 contains 18 residues. The CDR3 region is CAIRGERTGKTQMDTQYF. DNA of the CDR3: TGTGCCATCAGGGGTGAGCGGACAGGAAAAACACAGATGGATACGCAGTATTTT.

The chain carries TRBV5-1 and TRBJ2-5; no reliable D call. The CDR3 is 12 amino acids. Looked up from germline, CDR1 is SGHRS and CDR2 is YFSETQ. V gave up 1 base and J gave up 3 bases, with 4 bases separating them. The CDR3 region is CASSLSEETQYF. CDR3 coding DNA: TGCGCCAGCAGCTTGTCCGAAGAGACCCAGTACTTC.

This clone appeared once. The chain links TRBV5-1 to TRBJ2-5; 10 bases agree with TRBD1. V was clipped by 4 bases and J by 2 bases; unmatched bases: 5. Germline values: CDR1 SGHRS, CDR2 YFSETQ. The CDR3 covers 15 residues. CDR3 sequence: CASSPGQGKQETQYF. CDR3 DNA sequence: TGCGCCAGCAGCCCGGGACAGGGGAAACAAGAGACCCAGTACTTC.

This chain uses TRBV7-9 with TRBJ1-1; D remains unclear. Looked up from germline, CDR1 is SEHNR and CDR2 is FQNEAQ (reference sequence). The CDR3 has 15 residues. V lost 3 bases to trimming and J lost 2 bases, with 13 bases between them. The CDR3 DNA reads as TGTGCCAGCAGCTTGCGACTGAGAGAAAACACTGAAGCTTTCTTT. This gives the protein CASSLRLRENTEAFF. The variable domain in full, with the rest retrieved from reference TRBV7-9 and TRBJ1-1, is DTGVSQNPRHKITKRGQNVTFRCDPISEHNRLYWYRQTLGQGPEFLTYFQNEAQLEKSRLLSDRFSAERPKGSFSTLEIQRTEQGDSAMYLCASSLRLRENTEAFFGQGTRLTVV.

The chain has TRBV5-1 and TRBJ2-1; D is ambiguous. Trimming removed 1 base at V and 9 bases at J, with 23 bases between. Looked up from germline, CDR1 is SGHRS and CDR2 is YFSETQ. The CDR3 loop spans 17 amino acids. The chain's CDR3 is CASSLTGSIQGSREQFF. DNA for the CDR3: TGCGCCAGCAGCTTGACGGGTTCTATCCAAGGTTCCCGTGAGCAGTTCTTC.

The chain uses TRBV9 and TRBJ2-7, with 9 nucleotides matching TRBD1. Germline loops: CDR1 SGDLS, CDR2 YYNGEE. Trimming removed 0 bases from V and 8 bases from J; junction bases left unmatched: 9. This CDR3 comprises 15 residues. In DNA form, the CDR3 reads TGTGCCAGCAGCGTAGGTCTCACAGGGGGCGATAAGCAGTACTTC. As protein: CASSVGLTGGDKQYF. Full variable domain (remainder filled in from reference TRBV9 and TRBJ2-7): DSGVTQTPKHLITATGQRVTLRCSPRSGDLSVYWYQQSLDQGLQFLIQYYNGEERAKGNILERFSAQQFPDLHSELNLSSLELGDSALYFCASSVGLTGGDKQYFGPGTRLTVT.

The rearrangement joins TRBV2 to TRBJ2-3; D is uncertain. The V end lost 6 bases, the J end lost 6 bases, and 10 bases lay between the germline ends. This CDR3 has 12 residues. CDR1 is SNHLY, CDR2 FYNNEI, per germline. DNA of the CDR3: TGTGCCAGCAGGGCCGACGTCGATACGCAGTATTTT. Its translation is CASRADVDTQYF.

This chain links TRBV2 with TRBJ2-3; D call uncertain. Between the trimmed V and J ends, which lost 1 base and 0 bases, there was a span of 14 bases. CDR1 is SNHLY, CDR2 FYNNEI, per germline. The CDR3 consists of 17 residues. CDR3 DNA sequence: TGTGCCAGCAGTGAAGAAGGGCAGAGACCTAGCACAGATACGCAGTATTTT. Translating it yields CASSEEGQRPSTDTQYF. Looking up the rest from reference TRBV2 and TRBJ2-3 gives the full variable domain: EPEVTQTPSHQVTQMGQEVILRCVPISNHLYFYWYRQILGQKVEFLVSFYNNEISEKSEIFDDQFSVERPDGSNFTLKIRSTKLEDSAMYFCASSEEGQRPSTDTQYFGPGTRLTVL.

V is TRBV10-1 and J is TRBJ1-2; D not resolved. The germline CDR1 and CDR2 sequences are WNHNN and SYGVQD (reference sequence). Trimming removed 4 bases from V and 4 bases from J, with 10 bases in between. CDR3 length: 13 residues. The CDR3 loop is CASSVSQLYGYTF. As DNA, the CDR3 is TGCGCCAGCAGTGTAAGTCAGCTCTATGGCTACACCTTC.

V is TRBV9 and J is TRBJ2-2; D remains unclear. The V gene's germline CDR1 is SGDLS and CDR2 YYNGEE. The CDR3 extends over 15 amino acids. V was shortened by 3 bases and J by 4 bases, with 13 bases between the two germline ends. The CDR3 is CASSAGGDFTGELFF. The CDR3 bases are TGTGCCAGCAGCGCTGGCGGTGACTTCACCGGGGAGCTGTTTTTT.

The chain is built from TRBV5-8 and TRBJ2-7; D is perhaps TRBD1 (5 bases). The CDR3 extends over 11 amino acids. With 5 bases removed from V and 10 bases from J, the gap between germline ends came to 13 bases. The germline gives CDR1 SGHTS, CDR2 YDEGEE. The CDR3 sequence is CASSLTDPQYF. CDR3 DNA: TGTGCCAGCAGTTTGACAGATCCACAGTACTTC. Variable domain in full (rest from reference TRBV5-8 and TRBJ2-7): EAGVTQSPTHLIKTRGQQATLRCSPISGHTSVYWYQQALGLGLQFLLWYDEGEERNRGNFPPRFSGRQFPNYSSELNVNALELEDSALYLCASSLTDPQYFGPGTRLTVT.

The CDR3 coding sequence is TGCGCCAGCAGCCTTCAACGACAGGGAGGAGAGACCCAGTACTTC. Protein: CASSLQRQGGETQYF. The gene calls are TRBV4-1 and TRBJ2-5; TRBD1 might be the D (7 bases). The V end lost 4 bases, the J end lost 4 bases, and 16 bases lay between the germline ends. This CDR3 contains 15 residues. Looked up from germline, CDR1 is MGHRA and CDR2 is YSYEKL.

The chain carries TRBV6-5 and TRBJ2-5; 11 bases agree with TRBD1. The J call may be incorrect, as the DNA end agrees better with TRBJ2-7. There are 16 residues in the CDR3. Germline V lookup: CDR1 MNHEY, CDR2 SVGAGI. As DNA, the CDR3 is TGTGCCAGCAGTTACCCAACCGGGACAGGGGGTAACGAGCAGTACTTC. This codes for CASSYPTGTGGNEQYF.

The chain carries TRBV11-2 and TRBJ1-2; D is unclear. The germline V and J ends were trimmed by 4 bases and 2 bases, with 14 bases remaining between them. Looked up from germline, CDR1 is SGHAT and CDR2 is FQNNGV. This CDR3 region has 15 residues. CDR3 in amino acids: CASSSGDPRNYGYTF. The DNA for the CDR3 is TGTGCCAGCAGCTCGGGAGACCCCCGGAACTATGGCTACACCTTC.

The rearrangement joins TRBV11-2 to TRBJ1-1; no clear D. V shed 5 bases and J shed 3 bases, with 13 bases lying between them. Germline V lookup: CDR1 SGHAT, CDR2 FQNNGV. CDR3 length equals 14 residues. In nucleotides, the CDR3 is TGTGCCAGCAGCCTCATCGCCGGAGACACTGAAGCTTTCTTT. It is translated as CASSLIAGDTEAFF.

This sequence joins TRBV27 and TRBJ1-2, with D perhaps matching TRBD1 (6 bases). V was shortened by 10 bases and J by 10 bases, with 16 bases between the two germline ends. The CDR3 contains 11 residues. Germline V gives CDR1 MNHEY, CDR2 SMNVEV (reference sequence). The CDR3 DNA sequence: TGTGCCACCCGAACCGAGGGGGTCTACACCTTC. It yields the protein CATRTEGVYTF.